This T cell receptor (beta chain) was recorded in a study of blood T cell repertoires in COVID-19. Study-level information: The analysed material was cDNA or gDNA that came from T cells, B-cell-depleted T cells, or PBMCs.

This clone has just one count. The length of the CDR3 is 17 residues. Germline CDR1 is MRHNA and CDR2 is SNTAGT. The V and J ends lost 10 bases and 2 bases, in that order; junction bases with no gene match: 16. TCRdb's copy holds only in-frame clones and misses some; the assay was immunoSEQ multiplex PCR. Here the sample spans more than 350,000 clones, approximately 90% being singletons. What was sequenced was PBMCs or T cells enriched from blood (not recorded which). J is TRBJ2-4 and V is TRBV6-4; 8 positions match TRBD1. This sequence originates from a man between 18 and 29 years old who had recovered from COVID-19. CDR3 sequence (DNA): TGTGCCAACCCGCCCAAGCAGGGGGCTTATACCAAAAACATTCAGTACTTC. Translation: CANPPKQGAYTKNIQYF.